Listed here are 8 T cell receptor beta chains from one sample, sequenced in a study of blood T cell repertoires in COVID-19. Sequencing was performed with immunoSEQ multiplex PCR; in TCRdb, only in-frame clones are kept and a portion is missing. The sample yields some 200,000 clones, 90% seen once. The sample consisted of peripheral blood. These receptors were collected from a man aged 50 or older with acute or convalescent COVID-19.

The gene calls are TRBV14 and TRBJ1-2; TRBD1 might be the D (5 bases). CDR3 length: 13 amino acids. Trimming removed 4 bases at V and 1 base at J, with 7 bases between. Germline CDR1 and CDR2: SGHDN and FVKESK. The CDR3 sequence: CASSLGVNYGYTF. The CDR3 DNA follows: TGTGCCAGCAGCCTAGGGGTTAACTATGGCTACACCTTC.

The chain recombines TRBV28 with TRBJ1-1; D unclear. Trimming cost V 6 bases and J 0 bases, with 14 bases left between them. Germline assignment: CDR1 MDHEN and CDR2 SYDVKM. This CDR3 contains 15 residues. CDR3 coding DNA: TGTGCCAGCAGCCTAACCCCGACACTGAACACTGAAGCTTTCTTT. This translates into CASSLTPTLNTEAFF. Looking up the rest from reference TRBV28 and TRBJ1-1 gives the full variable domain: DVKVTQSSRYLVKRTGEKVFLECVQDMDHENMFWYRQDPGLGLRLIYFSYDVKMKEKGDIPEGYSVSREKKERFSLILESASTNQTSMYLCASSLTPTLNTEAFFGQGTRLTVV.

The chain couples TRBV6-5 to TRBJ2-7; TRBD2 agrees at 9 bases. The CDR3 length is 15 residues. With V trimmed by 5 bases and J by 0 bases, 5 bases remained unmatched. Germline V gene lookup returns CDR1 MNHEY and CDR2 SVGAGI. The CDR3 protein is CASSTLAGSSYEQYF. For the CDR3, the DNA is TGTGCCAGCAGTACCCTAGCGGGGAGCTCCTACGAGCAGTACTTC.

The chain couples TRBV9 to TRBJ2-1; 8 bases are a match to TRBD2. The germline CDR1 and CDR2 sequences are SGDLS and YYNGEE. The J segment lost 7 bases and the V segment lost 0 bases, leaving 12 bases of the junction unmatched. The CDR3 spans 17 residues. This CDR3 is CASSVDSWTSRRNEQFF. The DNA for the CDR3 is TGTGCCAGCAGCGTAGACTCGTGGACTAGCCGTCGGAATGAGCAGTTCTTC.

This chain links TRBV14 with TRBJ2-1; 7 bases fit TRBD2. From germline, CDR1 is SGHDN and CDR2 FVKESK. The CDR3 consists of 17 residues. Trimming cost V 0 bases and J 4 bases; bases outside gene matches: 9. CDR3 DNA: TGTGCCAGCAGCCAAGACCCCTTATATAGCGGGTACAATGAGCAGTTCTTC. Translated, it gives CASSQDPLYSGYNEQFF.

This chain connects TRBV29-1 to TRBJ1-1; 7 nucleotides line up with TRBD1. The CDR3 extends over 13 amino acids. Germline V gives CDR1 SQVTM, CDR2 ANQGSEA. V lost 5 bases, J lost 1 base, and 4 bases stayed unmatched. Here the CDR3 DNA reads TGCAGCGTTCGGGGACAGCAGAACACTGAAGCTTTCTTT. It encodes CSVRGQQNTEAFF.

The rearrangement joins TRBV19 to TRBJ1-1, with a weak D call TRBD1 (6 bases). CDR1 LNHDA and CDR2 SQIVND come from the germline V gene (reference sequence). Trimming removed 7 bases at V and 6 bases at J, with 18 bases between. The CDR3 contains 14 residues. This CDR3 is CASINREGMAEAFF. The CDR3 region has the DNA TGTGCCAGTATCAACAGGGAGGGGATGGCTGAAGCTTTCTTT.

The V and J genes are TRBV5-4 and TRBJ1-2; TRBD1 matches 7 bases. The trim removed 5 bases at V and 0 bases at J, leaving 7 bases unmatched. CDR3 length equals 15 residues. Germline lookup yields CDR1 SGHNT and CDR2 YYREEE (reference sequence). The CDR3 nucleotides are TGTGCCAGCAGTCGGACAGGCTTGTCTAACTATGGCTACACCTTC. The encoded protein is CASSRTGLSNYGYTF.